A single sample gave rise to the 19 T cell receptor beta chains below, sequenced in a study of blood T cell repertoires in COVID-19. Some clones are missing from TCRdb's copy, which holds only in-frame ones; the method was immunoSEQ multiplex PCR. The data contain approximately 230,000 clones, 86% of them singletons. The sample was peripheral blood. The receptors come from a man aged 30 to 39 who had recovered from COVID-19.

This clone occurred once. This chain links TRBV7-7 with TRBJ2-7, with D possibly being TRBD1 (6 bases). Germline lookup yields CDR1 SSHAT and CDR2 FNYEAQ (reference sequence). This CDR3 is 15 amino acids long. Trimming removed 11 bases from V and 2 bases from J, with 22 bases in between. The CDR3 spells CAYRGGIPRAYEQYF. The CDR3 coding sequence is TGTGCCTATAGAGGGGGAATCCCTCGGGCCTACGAGCAGTACTTC.

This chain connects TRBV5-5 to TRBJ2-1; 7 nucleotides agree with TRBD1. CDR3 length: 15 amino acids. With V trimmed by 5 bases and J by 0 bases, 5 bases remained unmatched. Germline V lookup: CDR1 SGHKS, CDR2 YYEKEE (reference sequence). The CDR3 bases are TGTGCCAGCAGGCAGACAGGGAGCTCCTACAATGAGCAGTTCTTC. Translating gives CASRQTGSSYNEQFF.

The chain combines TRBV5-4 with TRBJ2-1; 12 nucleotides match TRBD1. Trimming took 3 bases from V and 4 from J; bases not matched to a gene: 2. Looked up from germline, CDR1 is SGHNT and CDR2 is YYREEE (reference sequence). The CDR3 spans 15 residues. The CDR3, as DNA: TGTGCCAGCAGCTCGGGACAGGGGGCATACAATGAGCAGTTCTTC. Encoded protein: CASSSGQGAYNEQFF.

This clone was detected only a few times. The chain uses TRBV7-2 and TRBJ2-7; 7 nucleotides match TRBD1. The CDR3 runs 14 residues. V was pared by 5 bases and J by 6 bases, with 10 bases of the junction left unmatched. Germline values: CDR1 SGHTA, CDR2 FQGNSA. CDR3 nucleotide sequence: TGTGCCAGCAGCATCGACAGGGTCTACCCCGAGCAGTACTTC. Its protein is CASSIDRVYPEQYF.

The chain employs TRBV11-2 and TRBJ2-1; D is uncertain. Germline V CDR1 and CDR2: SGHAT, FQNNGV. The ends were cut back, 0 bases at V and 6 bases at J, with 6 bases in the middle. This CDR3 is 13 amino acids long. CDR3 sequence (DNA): TGTGCCAGCAGCTTAGATGTCGGCAATGAGCAGTTCTTC. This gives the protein CASSLDVGNEQFF. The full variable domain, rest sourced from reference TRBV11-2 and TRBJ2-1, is EAGVAQSPRYKIIEKRQSVAFWCNPISGHATLYWYQQILGQGPKLLIQFQNNGVVDDSQLPKDRFSAERLKGVDSTLKIQPAKLEDSAVYLCASSLDVGNEQFFGPGTRLTVL.

This CDR3 is CASSQEVGATEAFF. The DNA of the CDR3 is TGTGCCAGCAGCCAGGAGGTGGGGGCAACTGAAGCTTTCTTT. The gene calls are TRBV5-8 and TRBJ1-1; TRBD1 is a possible D gene (6 bases). V lost 4 bases, J lost 5 bases, and 15 bases lay in between. The CDR3 spans 14 residues. CDR1 is SGHTS, CDR2 YDEGEE, per germline.

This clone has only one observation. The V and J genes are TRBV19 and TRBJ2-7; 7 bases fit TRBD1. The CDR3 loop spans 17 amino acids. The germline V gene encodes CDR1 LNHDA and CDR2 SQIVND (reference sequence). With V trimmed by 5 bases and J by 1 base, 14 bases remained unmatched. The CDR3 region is CASSASPNRGISYEQYF. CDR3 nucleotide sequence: TGTGCCAGTAGTGCGTCCCCCAACAGGGGAATTTCCTACGAGCAGTACTTC.

The CDR3 here is CAWSAPRDSGPGANVLTF. CDR3 bases: TGTGCCTGGAGTGCCCCACGGGACAGCGGACCTGGGGCCAACGTCCTGACTTTC. J is TRBJ2-6 and V is TRBV30; TRBD1 matches 7 bases. The V gene's germline CDR1 is GTSNPN and CDR2 SVGIG (reference sequence). The CDR3 length is 18 residues. The V and J ends lost 1 base and 2 bases, in that order; junction bases with no gene match: 11.

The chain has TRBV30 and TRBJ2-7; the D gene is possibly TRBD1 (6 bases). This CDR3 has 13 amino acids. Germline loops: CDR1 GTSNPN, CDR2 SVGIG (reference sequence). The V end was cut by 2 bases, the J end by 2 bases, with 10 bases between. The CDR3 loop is CAWSLQGTYEQYF. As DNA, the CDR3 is TGTGCCTGGAGTCTACAGGGCACCTACGAGCAGTACTTC.

The CDR3 spells CASSPAGDYEQYF. The CDR3 coding sequence is TGTGCCAGCAGCCCAGCGGGCGACTACGAGCAGTACTTC. This chain links TRBV5-8 with TRBJ2-7; tentative D call: TRBD2 (6 bases). V was shortened by 4 bases and J by 3 bases, with 11 bases between the two germline ends. The germline V gene encodes CDR1 SGHTS and CDR2 YDEGEE. This CDR3 is 13 amino acids long. Based on the CDR3 plus reference TRBV5-8 and TRBJ2-7, the full variable domain is EAGVTQSPTHLIKTRGQQATLRCSPISGHTSVYWYQQALGLGLQFLLWYDEGEERNRGNFPPRFSGRQFPNYSSELNVNALELEDSALYLCASSPAGDYEQYFGPGTRLTVT.

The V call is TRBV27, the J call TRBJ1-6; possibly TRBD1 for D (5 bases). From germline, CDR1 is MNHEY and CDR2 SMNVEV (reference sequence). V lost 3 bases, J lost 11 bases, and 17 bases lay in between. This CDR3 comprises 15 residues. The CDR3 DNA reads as TGTGCCAGCAGTTTGATAATGGGGGGAAGGCCACCCCTCCACTTT. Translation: CASSLIMGGRPPLHF.

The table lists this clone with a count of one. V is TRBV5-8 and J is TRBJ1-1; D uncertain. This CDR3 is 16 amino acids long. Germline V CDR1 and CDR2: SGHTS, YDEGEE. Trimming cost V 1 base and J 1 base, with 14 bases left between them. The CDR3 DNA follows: TGTGCCAGCAGCTTGTATCGCGGTACGGCGAACACTGAAGCTTTCTTT. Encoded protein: CASSLYRGTANTEAFF.

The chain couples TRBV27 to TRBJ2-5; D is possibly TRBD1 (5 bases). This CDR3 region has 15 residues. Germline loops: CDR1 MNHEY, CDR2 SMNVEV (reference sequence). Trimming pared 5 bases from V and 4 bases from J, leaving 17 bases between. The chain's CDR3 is CASSRLTASTETQYF. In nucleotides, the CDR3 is TGTGCCAGCAGTCGACTGACAGCTAGTACAGAGACCCAGTACTTC.

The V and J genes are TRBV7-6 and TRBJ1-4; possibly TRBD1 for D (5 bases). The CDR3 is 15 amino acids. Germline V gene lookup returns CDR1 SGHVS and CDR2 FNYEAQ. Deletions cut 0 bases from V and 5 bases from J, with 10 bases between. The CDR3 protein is CASSLAGRRNEKLFF. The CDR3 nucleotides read TGTGCCAGCAGCTTAGCGGGGCGACGAAATGAAAAACTGTTTTTT.

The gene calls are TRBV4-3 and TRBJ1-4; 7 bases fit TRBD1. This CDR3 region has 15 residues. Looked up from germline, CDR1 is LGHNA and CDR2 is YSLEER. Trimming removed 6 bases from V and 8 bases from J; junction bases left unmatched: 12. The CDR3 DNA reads TGCGCCAGCAGTCCCCGGGCGCAGGGGGTGGAAAAACTGTTTTTT. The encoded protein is CASSPRAQGVEKLFF.

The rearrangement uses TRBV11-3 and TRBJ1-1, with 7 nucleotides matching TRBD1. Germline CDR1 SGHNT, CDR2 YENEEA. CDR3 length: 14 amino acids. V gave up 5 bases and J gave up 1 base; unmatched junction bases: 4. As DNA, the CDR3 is TGTGCCAGCAGCCGAGGGGGCGCGAACACTGAAGCTTTCTTT. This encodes CASSRGGANTEAFF. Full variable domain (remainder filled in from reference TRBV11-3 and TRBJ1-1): EAGVVQSPRYKIIEKKQPVAFWCNPISGHNTLYWYLQNLGQGPELLIRYENEEAVDDSQLPKDRFSAERLKGVDSTLKIQPAELGDSAVYLCASSRGGANTEAFFGQGTRLTVV.

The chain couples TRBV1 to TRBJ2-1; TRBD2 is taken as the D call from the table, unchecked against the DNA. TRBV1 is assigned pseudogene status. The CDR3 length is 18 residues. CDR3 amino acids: CTSSQDPDLAGDYNEQFF. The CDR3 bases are TGCACCAGCAGCCAAGACCCCGACTTAGCGGGGGACTACAATGAGCAGTTCTTC.

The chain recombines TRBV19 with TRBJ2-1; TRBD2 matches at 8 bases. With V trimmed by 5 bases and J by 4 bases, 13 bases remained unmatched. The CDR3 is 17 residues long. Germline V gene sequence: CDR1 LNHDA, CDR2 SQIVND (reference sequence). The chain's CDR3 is CASSPEVLAGYYNEQFF. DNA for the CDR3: TGTGCCAGTAGTCCAGAGGTTTTAGCGGGGTATTACAATGAGCAGTTCTTC.

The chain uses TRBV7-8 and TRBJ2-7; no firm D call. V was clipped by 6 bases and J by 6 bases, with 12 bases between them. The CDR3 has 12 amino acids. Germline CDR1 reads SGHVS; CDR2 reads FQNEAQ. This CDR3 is CASSPYSGEQYF. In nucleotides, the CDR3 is TGTGCCAGCAGTCCTTACTCCGGCGAGCAGTACTTC. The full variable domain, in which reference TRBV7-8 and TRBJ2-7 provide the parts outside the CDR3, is GAGVSQSPRYKVAKRGQDVALRCDPISGHVSLFWYQQALGQGPEFLTYFQNEAQLDKSGLPSDRFFAERPEGSVSTLKIQRTQQEDSAVYLCASSPYSGEQYFGPGTRLTVT.